This T cell receptor beta chain was sequenced for a study of blood T cell repertoires in COVID-19 (dated by TCRdb to between 2020 and 2021). With respect to the entire study: Samples from collaborators originated in the United States, Italy and Spain and spanned both the acute and convalescent phases of COVID-19. The prospective study material was composed of cDNA or gDNA derived from T cells, B-cell-depleted T cells, or PBMCs. Deeply sampled blood TCRbeta repertoires from subjects exposed to, actively infected with, or recovered from COVID-19 were included in the dataset. The repertoires were made available in a free public database intended to serve as a resource for research on the immune response to SARS-CoV-2. Samples were obtained from the ongoing ImmuneRACE study (first 160 participants) and from approximately 1,200 subjects provided by 6 global collaborators. Sample metadata almost always included a de-identified subject ID, COVID-19 status, age in years and sex. Where HLA class I and class II types were available, the types were taken from metadata supplied by the sample provider, not from assay-based typing. What the study reported, not specific to this receptor: The quantity of clinical and demographic metadata differed by source and by participant and was supplied without curation.

Participants in the prospective study were enrolled through a virtual design, were aged 18 to 89 years, and lived in roughly 24 United States geographic areas. To assign participants to cohorts, the prospective study relied on clinical history that participants themselves reported in a screening survey and a study questionnaire. Recovered participants in ImmuneRACE Cohort 3 were defined by two consecutive negative NP/OP PCR tests, clearance by a healthcare professional, or resolution of symptoms. In the prospective study, mobile phlebotomists collected whole blood, serum and a nasopharyngeal or oropharyngeal swab from each participant. Prospective study participants could optionally give additional blood draws and questionnaires over a 2-month period. Blood samples from the prospective study were shipped frozen or at room temperature prior to DNA extraction. A remark on this clone: The specificity of this receptor is unknown. Base qualities are not recorded, but no much larger clone differs from it by a single base.

Between the V and J ends, shortened by 5 bases and 0 bases respectively, the junction contains 14 bases. Reading from cysteine to phenylalanine, the CDR3 counts 16 amino acids. The sequence is cut down to CDR3 DNA, 48 bases in frame from base 1. As encoded in the germline V gene, CDR1 is SGHVS while CDR2 is FNYEAQ. TCRbeta CDR3 regions were amplified from genomic DNA using the immunoSEQ Assay, a bias-controlled multiplex PCR. Per the original workflow: The number of nucleated cells in each sample was estimated from the amplification of reference gene primers within the assay. To quantify the absolute abundance of each unique TCRbeta CDR3 rearrangement, sequence reads were collapsed and filtered. For each sample, productive Simpson clonality was calculated as the square root of Simpson's diversity index over productive rearrangements. TCRdb mirrors the immuneACCESS table, restricted to in-frame sequences. Some clones are absent from its copies; in checked studies, under half trace to an unresolved V gene, and the reason for the others is unknown. V and J calls and clone size come straight from that table; D and trimming were deduced from the DNA. The sample includes a few hundred thousand clones, with about nine tenths observed a single time. More than 9% of the sample belongs to the ten largest clones.

The receptor was derived from a woman between 18 and 29 years old who had recovered from COVID-19. Sequenced material: PBMCs or T cells enriched from blood (not recorded which). This chain joins TRBV7-6 to TRBJ1-3; no D gene call is confident. The sequenced DNA is TGTGCCAGCAGCCAGGAACCTACATTCTCTGGAAACACCATATATTTT. Its protein is CASSQEPTFSGNTIYF.